Listed below are T cell receptor beta chains from one sample, sequenced in a study of early T cells in non-severe SARS-CoV-2 infection. TCRdb itself ran the 5' RACE reads through MiXCR, one entry per CDR3 protein. This sample has some 100,000 distinct CDR3 sequences, with about 15% found just once. The sample comprised whole blood. These receptors all come from an adult who was a healthcare worker with PCR-confirmed SARS-CoV-2 infection or an uninfected control (not recorded which). CDR3s include the opening cysteine and the closing phenylalanine or tryptophan. Fields, in order: J gene, clone size, CDR3 length, V gene, CDR3 protein. Where a row states a size, it is once, few, many or the class of an expanded clone; other rows omit it.

J gene: TRBJ1-1; clone size: .; CDR3 length: 13; V gene: TRBV9; CDR3 protein: CASSRVSGTEAFF
J gene: TRBJ1-1; clone size: .; CDR3 length: 16; V gene: TRBV27; CDR3 protein: CASSPRGGGLNTEAFF
J gene: TRBJ1-3; clone size: few; CDR3 length: 12; V gene: TRBV12-5; CDR3 protein: CASGSGASPIYF
J gene: TRBJ2-6; clone size: .; CDR3 length: 15; V gene: TRBV19; CDR3 protein: CASSIGGTGANVLTF
J gene: TRBJ1-2; clone size: once; CDR3 length: 12; V gene: TRBV29-1; CDR3 protein: CSVAGTGYGYTF
J gene: TRBJ1-1; clone size: .; CDR3 length: 12; V gene: TRBV28; CDR3 protein: CASIPGAGTAFF
J gene: TRBJ1-1; clone size: .; CDR3 length: 13; V gene: TRBV7-3; CDR3 protein: CASRKTVNTEAFF
J gene: TRBJ2-2; clone size: .; CDR3 length: 13; V gene: TRBV11-2; CDR3 protein: CATSPRLSGELFF
J gene: TRBJ1-1; clone size: .; CDR3 length: 15; V gene: TRBV2; CDR3 protein: CASNLGTGGFTEAFF
J gene: TRBJ2-5; clone size: .; CDR3 length: 15; V gene: TRBV5-1; CDR3 protein: CASSASTGPQETQYF
J gene: TRBJ2-5; clone size: few; CDR3 length: 16; V gene: TRBV7-9; CDR3 protein: CASSFTGTGIKETQYF
J gene: TRBJ1-5; clone size: .; CDR3 length: 15; V gene: TRBV19; CDR3 protein: CASSRQGPGNQPQHF
J gene: TRBJ1-1; clone size: .; CDR3 length: 12; V gene: TRBV3-1; CDR3 protein: CASSHLNTEAFF
J gene: TRBJ2-2; clone size: few; CDR3 length: 16; V gene: TRBV15; CDR3 protein: CATSRASAGAGGELFF
J gene: TRBJ1-2; clone size: many; CDR3 length: 13; V gene: TRBV6-6; CDR3 protein: CASSPSRNYGYTF
J gene: TRBJ2-2; clone size: .; CDR3 length: 15; V gene: TRBV3-1; CDR3 protein: CASTSLGGITGELFF
J gene: TRBJ1-1; clone size: few; CDR3 length: 13; V gene: TRBV29-1; CDR3 protein: CSVVRQGSTEAFF
J gene: TRBJ2-2; clone size: few; CDR3 length: 16; V gene: TRBV23-1; CDR3 protein: CASSQSIHPQTGELFF
J gene: TRBJ1-4; clone size: few; CDR3 length: 21; V gene: TRBV18; CDR3 protein: CASSQVFRNFPGRQTNEKLFF
J gene: TRBJ2-2; clone size: many; CDR3 length: 16; V gene: TRBV7-2; CDR3 protein: CASNDRGTSGARELFF
J gene: TRBJ1-6; clone size: many; CDR3 length: 14; V gene: TRBV18; CDR3 protein: CASSPGQDNSPLHF
J gene: TRBJ1-2; clone size: many; CDR3 length: 15; V gene: TRBV10-2; CDR3 protein: CASGQQGATSYGYTF
J gene: TRBJ1-4; clone size: few; CDR3 length: 15; V gene: TRBV27; CDR3 protein: CASSSLGSGNEKLFF
J gene: TRBJ2-3; clone size: .; CDR3 length: 18; V gene: TRBV6-6; CDR3 protein: CASSPPSGGELSTDTQYF
J gene: TRBJ1-1; clone size: few; CDR3 length: 13; V gene: TRBV24-1; CDR3 protein: CATRGGRGTEAFF
J gene: TRBJ1-5; clone size: few; CDR3 length: 13; V gene: TRBV7-2; CDR3 protein: CASSLSPRQPQHF
J gene: TRBJ2-2; clone size: .; CDR3 length: 18; V gene: TRBV7-3; CDR3 protein: CASSPGLAGGMARGELFF
J gene: TRBJ1-1; clone size: many; CDR3 length: 17; V gene: TRBV7-9; CDR3 protein: CASKLPHLAGPNTEAFF
J gene: TRBJ2-1; clone size: .; CDR3 length: 17; V gene: TRBV5-6; CDR3 protein: CASSLAQGDGPYNEQFF
J gene: TRBJ2-1; clone size: few; CDR3 length: 15; V gene: TRBV30; CDR3 protein: CAWSDDRSSYNEQFF
J gene: TRBJ1-5; clone size: .; CDR3 length: 14; V gene: TRBV7-8; CDR3 protein: CASSVVHSNQPQHF
J gene: TRBJ2-1; clone size: many; CDR3 length: 15; V gene: TRBV18; CDR3 protein: CASSPQYRQGNEQFF
J gene: TRBJ1-5; clone size: few; CDR3 length: 15; V gene: TRBV11-2; CDR3 protein: CASRVSRDTNQPQHF
J gene: TRBJ1-4; clone size: .; CDR3 length: 13; V gene: TRBV29-1; CDR3 protein: CSVDPGQGEKLFF
J gene: TRBJ2-2; clone size: few; CDR3 length: 15; V gene: TRBV7-3; CDR3 protein: CASSLTGETTGELFF
J gene: TRBJ1-2; clone size: .; CDR3 length: 16; V gene: TRBV7-9; CDR3 protein: CASSPPAGQGSFGYTF
J gene: TRBJ2-1; clone size: .; CDR3 length: 15; V gene: TRBV7-2; CDR3 protein: CASSLVTTSGGEQFF
J gene: TRBJ2-5; clone size: few; CDR3 length: 14; V gene: TRBV12-5; CDR3 protein: CASAFGGTGETQYF
J gene: TRBJ1-3; clone size: few; CDR3 length: 16; V gene: TRBV5-4; CDR3 protein: CASSPTGASSGNTIYF